These 26 T cell receptor beta chains share one sample of origin, sequenced in a study of blood T cell repertoires in COVID-19. Clones were sequenced by immunoSEQ multiplex PCR, and TCRdb holds only the in-frame ones, with some missing. The sample holds 130,000 to 150,000 clones, 88% seen once. Sequenced input: peripheral blood. The receptors here all came from a woman aged 50 to 60 with acute or convalescent COVID-19.

CDR3 nucleotide sequence: TGCGCCAGCAGCCAAGTTCAGGACAGGCGCTATGGCTACACCTTC. Its translation: CASSQVQDRRYGYTF. The chain recombines TRBV4-1 with TRBJ1-2, with TRBD1 matching 7 bases. The CDR3 runs to 15 residues. Per the germline V gene, CDR1 is MGHRA and CDR2 is YSYEKL. V shed 1 base and J 4 bases; nucleotides not matched to a gene: 6.

This clone has more than one count but fewer than ten. The rearrangement joins TRBV5-1 to TRBJ2-5; TRBD1 aligns across 9 bases. V lost 4 bases and J lost 5; bases outside the gene matches: 6. The CDR3 length is 14 residues. CDR1 SGHRS and CDR2 YFSETQ come from the germline V gene. The CDR3 here is CASSRTGDTETQYF. The CDR3 nucleotides are TGCGCCAGCAGCAGGACAGGGGATACGGAGACCCAGTACTTC.

This clone has only one observation. V usage is TRBV6-5 and J usage is TRBJ1-2; TRBD1 might be the D (6 bases). The germline V and J ends were trimmed by 8 bases and 7 bases, with 11 bases remaining between them. Germline V lookup: CDR1 MNHEY, CDR2 SVGAGI. The CDR3 loop spans 11 amino acids. CDR3 residues: CASGTSFGYTF. For the CDR3, the DNA is TGTGCCAGCGGGACATCGTTTGGCTACACCTTC.

The chain joins TRBV30 to TRBJ1-3; D not certain. Germline V gives CDR1 GTSNPN, CDR2 SVGIG (reference sequence). This CDR3 contains 14 residues. V was cut by 2 bases and J by 0 bases, with 8 bases left in between. CDR3 nucleotides: TGTGCCTGGAGTATAAAGAGCTCTGGAAACACCATATATTTT. It codes for CAWSIKSSGNTIYF.

The chain recombines TRBV7-2 with TRBJ1-6; D remains ambiguous. This CDR3 spans 14 amino acids. Trimming stripped 7 bases from V and 10 bases from J, with 17 bases between. The germline V gene encodes CDR1 SGHTA and CDR2 FQGNSA. The CDR3 is CASTNPPLGSPLHF. CDR3 in DNA: TGTGCCAGCACCAACCCCCCCCTCGGGTCACCCCTCCACTTT.

V gene TRBV28 combines with J gene TRBJ1-5; TRBD1 matches 9 bases. Germline CDR1 reads MDHEN; CDR2 reads SYDVKM. This CDR3 contains 13 residues. V lost 8 bases and J lost 7; bases outside the gene matches: 6. The CDR3 DNA sequence: TGTGCCAGCCGGGACAGGGCGGGACAGCCCCAGCATTTT. The encoded protein is CASRDRAGQPQHF.

The chain combines TRBV18 with TRBJ2-7; 10 positions agree with TRBD1. Trimming at V came to 6 bases and at J to 2 bases, leaving 4 bases not matched to a gene. Germline V gene data show CDR1 as KGHSH and CDR2 as LQKENI. CDR3 length: 14 amino acids. The CDR3 coding sequence is TGTGCCAGCTCCCGACAGGGGGCCGCCTACGAGCAGTACTTC. This codes for CASSRQGAAYEQYF.

CDR3 coding DNA: TGCGCCAGCAGCCAAGGCCCCAGGGGGCCGGGTACCGGGGAGCTGTTTTTT. Translation gives CASSQGPRGPGTGELFF. This rearrangement joins TRBV4-1 to TRBJ2-2, with TRBD1 matching over 8 bases. J gave up 5 bases and V 1 base, and 9 bases lay outside the gene matches. The CDR3 loop spans 17 amino acids. From germline, CDR1 is MGHRA and CDR2 YSYEKL.

The CDR3 coding sequence is TGTGCCAGCAGTTTAGGGTGGGGACAGGGCTCCATGAACACTGAAGCTTTCTTT. Translation gives CASSLGWGQGSMNTEAFF. This sequence joins TRBV27 and TRBJ1-1; 9 positions match TRBD1. The CDR3 runs to 18 residues. The germline CDR1 and CDR2 sequences are MNHEY and SMNVEV (reference sequence). The V segment lost 2 bases and the J segment 0 bases; nucleotides outside the gene matches: 10.

The sample holds a few counts of this clone. V is TRBV2 and J is TRBJ1-1; 9 nucleotides match TRBD1. With V trimmed by 6 bases and J by 1 base, 18 bases remained unmatched. Germline lookup yields CDR1 SNHLY and CDR2 FYNNEI. The CDR3 has 19 residues. CDR3 protein: CASSPPPRYRGRGNTEAFF. CDR3 bases: TGTGCCAGCAGCCCCCCTCCCCGATACAGGGGGCGGGGGAACACTGAAGCTTTCTTT. Supplemented by reference TRBV2 and TRBJ1-1, the full variable domain reads EPEVTQTPSHQVTQMGQEVILRCVPISNHLYFYWYRQILGQKVEFLVSFYNNEISEKSEIFDDQFSVERPDGSNFTLKIRSTKLEDSAMYFCASSPPPRYRGRGNTEAFFGQGTRLTVV.

This sequence joins TRBV3-1 (or the pseudogene TRBV3-2) and TRBJ1-6, with TRBD1 matching over 7 bases. Germline CDR1 and CDR2: LGHDT and YNNKEL (reference sequence). This CDR3 has 14 amino acids. Losses at the gene ends were 5 bases for V and 7 bases for J; bases not matched to a gene: 5. DNA for the CDR3: TGTGCCAGCAGCAGCCGGGACAGAAATTCACCCCTCCACTTT. Amino acid sequence: CASSSRDRNSPLHF.

The V call is TRBV12-3 or TRBV12-4, the J call TRBJ2-7; TRBD1 is a possible D gene (5 bases). V was cut by 5 bases and J by 0 bases, with 8 bases left in between. This CDR3 comprises 13 residues. The CDR3 reads CASSVDNSYEQYF. The CDR3 DNA is TGTGCCAGCAGTGTGGACAACTCCTACGAGCAGTACTTC.

The V gene is TRBV4-2, the J gene TRBJ1-2; the D gene is possibly TRBD1 (6 bases). The germline V gene encodes CDR1 LGHNA and CDR2 YNFKEQ. Trimming took off 0 bases at V and 7 bases at J, with 12 bases between the two ends. This CDR3 contains 14 residues. In DNA, the CDR3 is TGTGCCAGCAGCCAAGAACAGGGTGAGGGTGGCTACACCTTC. Protein: CASSQEQGEGGYTF.

V and J are TRBV15 and TRBJ2-3; TRBD1 is a possible D gene (5 bases). Trimming removed 1 base from V and 5 bases from J, with 16 bases in between. The CDR3 runs to 16 residues. The germline V gene encodes CDR1 LNHNV and CDR2 YYDKDF (reference sequence). The CDR3 here is CATSRVRGRDGDTQYF. The CDR3 DNA reads as TGTGCCACCAGCAGAGTTCGCGGCAGGGATGGAGATACGCAGTATTTT.

The J gene is TRBJ2-1, the V gene TRBV10-1; 8 bases fit TRBD2. The CDR3 is 16 amino acids. V trimming: 5 bases; J trimming: 3 bases; junction bases outside the gene matches: 9. The germline V gene has CDR1 WNHNN and CDR2 SYGVQD (reference sequence). As DNA, the CDR3 is TGCGCCAGCAGTCTAGCGGGTGCCAGGGGCTACAATGAGCAGTTCTTC. Amino acid sequence: CASSLAGARGYNEQFF.

CDR3 region: CASSQGGQFVSNQPQHF. The CDR3 DNA sequence: TGTGCCAGCAGCCAAGGCGGACAGTTTGTCAGCAATCAGCCCCAGCATTTT. The chain has TRBV3-1 (or the pseudogene TRBV3-2) and TRBJ1-5; the D gene is possibly TRBD1 (6 bases). CDR3 length equals 17 residues. V was shortened by 1 base and J by 1 base, with 14 bases between the two germline ends. Per germline, CDR1 LGHDT and CDR2 YNNKEL (reference sequence).

This clone was found a few times. The rearrangement joins TRBV5-1 to TRBJ1-2; D is possibly TRBD1 (5 bases). The CDR3 contains 12 residues. The germline CDR1 and CDR2 sequences are SGHRS and YFSETQ. The V gene lost 4 bases and the J gene lost 5 bases, with 9 bases spanning the gap. The CDR3 DNA sequence: TGCGCCAGCAGCCCTGACAGTTATGGCTACACCTTC. It encodes CASSPDSYGYTF.

The rearrangement joins TRBV5-5 to TRBJ1-5; no firm D call. Germline V gene sequence: CDR1 SGHKS, CDR2 YYEKEE (reference sequence). Trimming took off 4 bases at V and 2 bases at J, with 22 bases between the two ends. The CDR3 has 18 residues. The CDR3 region is CASSIIPPGGNGNQPQHF. CDR3 DNA: TGTGCCAGCAGCATCATACCCCCAGGAGGGAACGGCAATCAGCCCCAGCATTTT.

The chain carries TRBV14 and TRBJ2-1; unclear D gene. Trimming stripped 3 bases from V and 5 bases from J, with 8 bases between. The germline V gene encodes CDR1 SGHDN and CDR2 FVKESK. This CDR3 is built from 13 residues. The CDR3 spells CASSQWLDNEQFF. The CDR3 coding sequence is TGTGCCAGCAGCCAGTGGCTAGACAATGAGCAGTTCTTC. Full variable domain (rest looked up from reference TRBV14 and TRBJ2-1): EAGVTQFPSHSVIEKGQTVTLRCDPISGHDNLYWYRRVMGKEIKFLLHFVKESKQDESGMPNNRFLAERTGGTYSTLKVQPAELEDSGVYFCASSQWLDNEQFFGPGTRLTVL.

The V gene is TRBV11-2, the J gene TRBJ2-2; D uncertain. Trimming shortened V by 3 bases and J by 7 bases, and 9 bases separated the two germline ends. Germline values: CDR1 SGHAT, CDR2 FQNNGV. This CDR3 spans 13 amino acids. CDR3 coding DNA: TGTGCCAGCAGCTTCCTGGAGAACGGGGAGCTGTTTTTT. Encoded protein: CASSFLENGELFF.

The chain uses TRBV7-6 and TRBJ2-5, with a tentative D call TRBD1 (5 bases). V gave up 5 bases and J gave up 1 base, with 11 bases separating them. The length of the CDR3 is 14 residues. Germline CDR1 reads SGHVS; CDR2 reads FNYEAQ. CDR3 coding DNA: TGTGCCAGCAGCGTCCGGACATCCCAAGAGACCCAGTACTTC. Residues: CASSVRTSQETQYF.

This clone was detected a few times. The V and J genes are TRBV3-1 (or the pseudogene TRBV3-2) and TRBJ2-2; D remains unclear. Germline V gene sequence: CDR1 LGHDT, CDR2 YNNKEL (reference sequence). This CDR3 has 13 amino acids. Trimming stripped 0 bases from V and 6 bases from J, with 5 bases between. Written as DNA, the CDR3 is TGTGCCAGCAGCCAAGATTTAGCCGGGGAGCTGTTTTTT. Encoded protein: CASSQDLAGELFF.

The rearrangement links TRBV6-5 to TRBJ1-1, with a possible D match to TRBD1 (6 bases). The CDR3 contains 16 residues. In germline, CDR1 is MNHEY, CDR2 SVGAGI. Trimming left V 0 bases short and J 7 bases short, with 18 bases between. In DNA, the CDR3 is TGTGCCAGCAGTTACTCGATCTTTGGACAGCAAAATGAAGCTTTCTTT. It codes for CASSYSIFGQQNEAFF.

The chain uses TRBV19 and TRBJ1-5; D call uncertain. Germline-derived CDR1 and CDR2 are LNHDA and SQIVND (reference sequence). There are 15 residues in the CDR3. The V end was cut by 1 base, the J end by 3 bases, with 10 bases between. The chain's CDR3 is CASSIASGYNQPQHF. For the CDR3, the DNA is TGTGCCAGTAGTATAGCCTCGGGATACAATCAGCCCCAGCATTTT.

The V call is TRBV5-4, the J call TRBJ1-4, with D possibly matching TRBD1 (5 bases). The germline V and J ends were trimmed by 4 bases and 3 bases, with 13 bases remaining between them. The CDR3 totals 15 residues. Germline assignment: CDR1 SGHNT and CDR2 YYREEE (reference sequence). As DNA, the CDR3 is TGTGCCAGCAGCCCGGGGGGGACTTCTAATGAAAAACTGTTTTTT. Its translation: CASSPGGTSNEKLFF.

The CDR3, as DNA: TGTGCCAGCAGCTTCGGGACTGAGTACGAGCAGTACTTC. It codes for CASSFGTEYEQYF. The chain couples TRBV13 to TRBJ2-7, with D possibly matching TRBD2 (6 bases). The CDR3 covers 13 residues. CDR1 PRHDT and CDR2 FYEKMQ come from the germline V gene (reference sequence). The V gene lost 3 bases and the J gene lost 4 bases, with 10 bases spanning the gap.